This entry lists 30 T cell receptor beta chains sequenced from one sample in a study of CD8 T cells in Susac syndrome. An amount of RNA that ranged from about 0.45 to 1 ug was reverse transcribed with random hexamers. TCRdb re-derived calls from the immunoSEQ multiplex PCR reads in MiXCR, one entry per CDR3 protein. The sample has tens of thousands of distinct CDR3 sequences; 93% are singletons. Specimen: CD8+ T cells from PBMCs. The receptors shown here come from a human donor with Susac syndrome.

V gene TRBV9 combines with J gene TRBJ1-2; no clear D. This CDR3 has 16 amino acids. Germline V CDR1 and CDR2: SGDLS, YYNGEE. The V end lost 0 bases, the J end lost 4 bases, and 16 bases lay between the germline ends. CDR3 in amino acids: CASSVGGGPNAYGYTF. The DNA of the CDR3 is TGTGCCAGCAGCGTAGGTGGAGGGCCGAACGCCTATGGCTACACCTTC.

The chain joins TRBV5-5 to TRBJ1-5, with D possibly being TRBD1 (5 bases). V lost 4 bases, J lost 2 bases, and 13 bases lay in between. The CDR3 extends over 15 amino acids. CDR1 and CDR2 (germline): SGHKS, YYEKEE (reference sequence). CDR3 amino acids: CASSAQGGGNQPQHF. The CDR3 bases are TGTGCCAGCAGCGCCCAGGGAGGCGGCAATCAGCCCCAGCATTTT.

The CDR3 region is CSVEDFRGWGLTGELFF. The CDR3 region has the DNA TGCAGCGTTGAAGATTTTAGAGGTTGGGGTCTGACCGGGGAGCTGTTTTTT. The chain combines TRBV29-1 with TRBJ2-2; D is undetermined. Germline-derived CDR1 and CDR2 are SQVTM and ANQGSEA. Trimming took off 0 bases at V and 5 bases at J, with 19 bases between the two ends. The CDR3 runs 17 residues.

CDR3 in DNA: TGTGCCAGCAGTGAATATCTGAGCGGGGGAGAGCAGTTCTTC. This translates into CASSEYLSGGEQFF. This chain joins TRBV25-1 and TRBJ2-1, with 8 bases aligning to TRBD2. The CDR3 is 14 residues long. Germline CDR1 MGHDK, CDR2 SYGVNS. Trimming cost V 0 bases and J 10 bases; bases outside gene matches: 5. Based on the CDR3 plus reference TRBV25-1 and TRBJ2-1, the full variable domain is EADIYQTPRYLVIGTGKKITLECSQTMGHDKMYWYQQDPGMELHLIHYSYGVNSTEKGDLSSESTVSRIRTEHFPLTLESARPSHTSQYLCASSEYLSGGEQFFGPGTRLTVL.

As regards this clonotype: The junction does not match germline at one end; this may be a read error. The CDR3 reads CASSRSGLTTGELFF. The CDR3 DNA is TGTGCTAGCAGCCGATCGGGACTCACCACCGGGGAGCTGTTTTTT. This chain links TRBV7-7 with TRBJ2-2, with D possibly matching TRBD2 (6 bases). The germline CDR1 and CDR2 sequences are SSHAT and FNYEAQ (reference sequence). The length of the CDR3 is 15 residues. The complete variable domain, with remaining parts taken from reference TRBV7-7 and TRBJ2-2, reads GAGVSQSPRYKVTKRGQDVTLRCDPISSHATLYWYQQALGQGPEFLTYFNYEAQPDKSGLPSDRFSAERPEGSISTLTIQRTEQRDSAMYRCASSRSGLTTGELFFGEGSRLTVL.

DNA of the CDR3: TGTGCCACCGAGGGGTACGGAATGAACACTGAAGCTTTCTTT. It encodes CATEGYGMNTEAFF. The V gene is TRBV19, the J gene TRBJ1-1; maybe TRBD1 (5 bases). The CDR3 totals 14 residues. V was cut by 10 bases and J by 0 bases, with 15 bases left in between. CDR1 and CDR2 (germline): LNHDA, SQIVND (reference sequence).

The chain employs TRBV12-3 or TRBV12-4 and TRBJ2-2; the D gene is possibly TRBD1 (6 bases). With 7 bases removed from V and 7 bases from J, the gap between germline ends came to 13 bases. This CDR3 is built from 13 residues. Here the CDR3 DNA reads TGTGCCAGCAAAAAAACAGGGTTCGGGGAGCTGTTTTTT. Its protein product is CASKKTGFGELFF.

The CDR3 here is CASSSGLAAYNEQFF. CDR3 nucleotide sequence: TGTGCCAGCAGTTCGGGACTAGCGGCCTACAATGAGCAGTTCTTC. The J gene is TRBJ2-1, the V gene TRBV6-2 or TRBV6-3; 11 bases are a match to TRBD2. The CDR3 spans 15 residues. Germline assignment: CDR1 MNHEY and CDR2 SVGEGT. V lost 4 bases, J lost 2 bases, and 1 base stayed unmatched.

The rearrangement joins TRBV20-1 to TRBJ2-1, with D tentatively TRBD1 or TRBD2 (5 bases each). The CDR3 length is 16 residues. Trimming shortened V by 3 bases and J by 0 bases, and 15 bases separated the two germline ends. Per the germline V gene, CDR1 is DFQATT and CDR2 is SNEGSKA (reference sequence). As DNA, the CDR3 is TGCAGTGCTAGGGCCCGGGACCCTAGCTCCTACAATGAGCAGTTCTTC. Residues: CSARARDPSSYNEQFF.

This clonotype was seen once. The chain carries TRBV5-1 and TRBJ2-1; D gene unclear. The ends were cut back, 1 base at V and 3 bases at J, with 8 bases in the middle. The CDR3 is 14 amino acids. Per germline, CDR1 SGHRS and CDR2 YFSETQ. CDR3 region: CASSLTVNYNEQFF. As DNA, the CDR3 is TGCGCCAGCAGCTTGACAGTAAACTACAATGAGCAGTTCTTC. Full variable domain (outside the CDR3, taken from reference TRBV5-1 and TRBJ2-1): KAGVTQTPRYLIKTRGQQVTLSCSPISGHRSVSWYQQTPGQGLQFLFEYFSETQRNKGNFPGRFSGRQFSNSRSEMNVSTLELGDSALYLCASSLTVNYNEQFFGPGTRLTVL.

The table lists this clonotype with a count of one. The chain couples TRBV27 to TRBJ1-5, with D possibly TRBD1 on 6 matching bases. The germline CDR1 and CDR2 sequences are MNHEY and SMNVEV (reference sequence). With 5 bases removed from V and 1 base from J, the gap between germline ends came to 9 bases. The length of the CDR3 is 14 residues. CDR3 nucleotides: TGTGCCAGCAGTCCAGGGGTGAGCAATCAGCCCCAGCATTTT. This sequence encodes CASSPGVSNQPQHF.

This clonotype was detected only once. V is TRBV30 and J is TRBJ1-4, with no clear D. Trimming stripped 1 base from V and 7 bases from J, with 7 bases between. CDR1 and CDR2 (germline): GTSNPN, SVGIG (reference sequence). The CDR3 totals 12 residues. The CDR3 reads CAWSGLSEKLFF. The CDR3 nucleotides read TGTGCCTGGAGTGGGTTAAGTGAAAAACTGTTTTTT.

This sequence joins TRBV11-2 and TRBJ2-1; no clear D gene. Germline V gene lookup returns CDR1 SGHAT and CDR2 FQNNGV. V was pared by 5 bases and J by 4 bases, with 12 bases between. The CDR3 length is 14 residues. CDR3 residues: CASSREWVYNEQFF. CDR3 DNA: TGTGCCAGCAGCCGTGAATGGGTGTACAATGAGCAGTTCTTC.

The chain joins TRBV12-3 or TRBV12-4 to TRBJ1-4; a weak D match, TRBD1 (6 bases). Trimming stripped 6 bases from V and 8 bases from J, with 16 bases between. The CDR3 runs to 14 residues. The DNA of the CDR3 is TGTGCCAGCAGAAAAACAGGGTTTGGGGAAAAACTGTTTTTT. It codes for CASRKTGFGEKLFF.

This clonotype was detected only once. This chain connects TRBV5-4 to TRBJ2-7, with TRBD1 matching over 9 bases. The CDR3 is 19 amino acids. The germline gives CDR1 SGHNT, CDR2 YYREEE (reference sequence). The V gene end was trimmed by 2 bases and the J gene end by 2 bases; junction bases not matched to a gene: 17. The CDR3 spells CASSFGHPGQGTFTYEQYF. The CDR3 DNA sequence: TGTGCCAGCAGCTTTGGCCACCCGGGACAGGGAACCTTCACCTACGAGCAGTACTTC.

The chain links TRBV12-3 or TRBV12-4 to TRBJ1-1; D unresolved. V lost 2 bases and J lost 6, with 16 bases in between. There are 15 residues in the CDR3. CDR3 sequence reads: CASSLQTVPLAEAFF. In DNA form, the CDR3 reads TGTGCCAGCAGTTTACAGACCGTTCCTTTAGCTGAAGCTTTCTTT.

The chain links TRBV6-2 or TRBV6-3 to TRBJ2-3; no reliable D call. The CDR3 length is 13 residues. CDR1 is MNHEY and CDR2 is SVGEGT in the germline V gene. V was pared by 6 bases and J by 6 bases, with 13 bases between. CDR3 loop: CASSLTTVDTQYF. Here the CDR3 DNA reads TGTGCCAGCAGCCTCACCACAGTGGATACGCAGTATTTT.

The chain combines TRBV7-9 with TRBJ2-7; D not certain. The CDR3 has 14 residues. CDR1 SEHNR and CDR2 FQNEAQ come from the germline V gene (reference sequence). Trimming removed 5 bases from V and 0 bases from J, with 11 bases in between. CDR3 amino acids: CASSPRQRSYEQYF. In nucleotides, the CDR3 is TGTGCCAGCAGCCCGAGGCAGCGCTCCTACGAGCAGTACTTC.

The CDR3 loop is CASSEDNQETQYF. Here the CDR3 DNA reads TGTGCCAGCAGTGAAGACAACCAAGAGACCCAGTACTTC. The chain uses TRBV6-1 and TRBJ2-5; no definite D call. Germline lookup yields CDR1 MNHNS and CDR2 SASEGT. The germline V and J ends were trimmed by 1 base and 0 bases, with 3 bases remaining between them. The CDR3 consists of 13 residues.

The rearrangement links TRBV30 to TRBJ2-3; D unresolved. In germline, CDR1 is GTSNPN, CDR2 SVGIG (reference sequence). This CDR3 has 14 amino acids. Trimming took 0 bases from V and 4 from J, leaving 11 bases between them. The CDR3 reads CAWSVKGLADTQYF. For the CDR3, the DNA is TGTGCCTGGAGTGTAAAGGGTCTAGCAGATACGCAGTATTTT.

The CDR3 DNA reads as TGTGCCAGCAGTCGGACTGGTCTAGATACGCAGTATTTT. Translated, it gives CASSRTGLDTQYF. This chain joins TRBV7-6 and TRBJ2-3; D might be TRBD2 (5 bases). CDR1 and CDR2 from the germline V gene are SGHVS and FNYEAQ. CDR3 size: 13 residues. Between the trimmed V and J ends, which lost 6 bases and 5 bases, there was a span of 12 bases.

V usage is TRBV19 and J usage is TRBJ2-3; tentatively, D is TRBD2 (5 bases). CDR1 and CDR2 from the germline V gene are LNHDA and SQIVND (reference sequence). V was shortened by 3 bases and J by 0 bases, with 7 bases between the two germline ends. This CDR3 has 14 amino acids. The DNA of the CDR3 is TGTGCCAGTAGTATGCTAGCAAGCACAGATACGCAGTATTTT. Translation: CASSMLASTDTQYF.

This clonotype appeared a few times. V gene TRBV27 combines with J gene TRBJ2-2; 9 bases are shared with TRBD2. V lost 5 bases to trimming and J lost 5 bases; unmatched junction nucleotides: 6. The CDR3 runs 15 residues. Germline assignment: CDR1 MNHEY and CDR2 SMNVEV (reference sequence). Here the CDR3 DNA reads TGTGCCAGCAGTCAAGCGGGAGGAGGTACCGGGGAGCTGTTTTTT. Its translation: CASSQAGGGTGELFF.

V usage is TRBV5-4 and J usage is TRBJ2-5; no firm D call. The germline V gene has CDR1 SGHNT and CDR2 YYREEE (reference sequence). Trimming cost V 0 bases and J 5 bases, with 2 bases left between them. The CDR3 spans 11 residues. In DNA form, the CDR3 reads TGTGCCAGCAGCTTGGACGAGACCCAGTACTTC. Its protein is CASSLDETQYF.

The chain joins TRBV6-1 to TRBJ2-7; TRBD1 is a possible D gene (5 bases). CDR3 length: 14 amino acids. Trimming took 6 bases from V and 2 from J, leaving 14 bases between them. Germline-derived CDR1 and CDR2 are MNHNS and SASEGT. DNA of the CDR3: TGTGCCAGCAGAATCTGGGGCTATGCCTACGAGCAGTACTTC. It encodes CASRIWGYAYEQYF.

J is TRBJ2-5 and V is TRBV20-1; TRBD2 matches 9 bases. Trimming cost V 3 bases and J 4 bases; bases outside gene matches: 9. The CDR3 is made up of 15 amino acids. Germline values: CDR1 DFQATT, CDR2 SNEGSKA (reference sequence). CDR3 sequence: CSARLAGMGGETQYF. In DNA form, the CDR3 reads TGCAGTGCTAGGCTAGCGGGGATGGGGGGAGAGACCCAGTACTTC.

The chain joins TRBV20-1 to TRBJ1-4; 7 nucleotides align to TRBD1. Germline loops: CDR1 DFQATT, CDR2 SNEGSKA (reference sequence). This CDR3 is 15 amino acids long. The V segment lost 0 bases and the J segment 8 bases; nucleotides outside the gene matches: 9. The CDR3 DNA follows: TGCAGTGCTAGAGATGGGACAGCTATAAGGGAAAAACTGTTTTTT. It yields the protein CSARDGTAIREKLFF.

This clonotype has just one count. The chain has TRBV9 and TRBJ1-4; the D gene is possibly TRBD1 (5 bases). The CDR3 extends over 12 amino acids. Trimming took 0 bases from V and 10 from J, leaving 7 bases between them. The germline V gene has CDR1 SGDLS and CDR2 YYNGEE. The CDR3, as DNA: TGTGCCAGCAGCGTAGTTGGGGGAAAACTGTTTTTT. It codes for CASSVVGGKLFF.

This chain connects TRBV19 to TRBJ2-2; 7 nucleotides match TRBD2. CDR3 length: 15 residues. The ends lost 3 bases at V and 0 bases at J; junction bases unmatched: 1. The germline V gene has CDR1 LNHDA and CDR2 SQIVND (reference sequence). As DNA, the CDR3 is TGTGCCAGTAGTATCAGCGGGGCGAACACCGGGGAGCTGTTTTTT. Protein: CASSISGANTGELFF.

The CDR3 reads CASSPGGYSSYNEQFF. The CDR3, as DNA: TGTGCCAGCAGCCCCGGTGGCTACAGCTCCTACAATGAGCAGTTCTTC. This chain joins TRBV5-4 and TRBJ2-1; D gene uncertain. This CDR3 region has 16 residues. Germline CDR1 SGHNT, CDR2 YYREEE (reference sequence). With 4 bases removed from V and 0 bases from J, the gap between germline ends came to 14 bases.